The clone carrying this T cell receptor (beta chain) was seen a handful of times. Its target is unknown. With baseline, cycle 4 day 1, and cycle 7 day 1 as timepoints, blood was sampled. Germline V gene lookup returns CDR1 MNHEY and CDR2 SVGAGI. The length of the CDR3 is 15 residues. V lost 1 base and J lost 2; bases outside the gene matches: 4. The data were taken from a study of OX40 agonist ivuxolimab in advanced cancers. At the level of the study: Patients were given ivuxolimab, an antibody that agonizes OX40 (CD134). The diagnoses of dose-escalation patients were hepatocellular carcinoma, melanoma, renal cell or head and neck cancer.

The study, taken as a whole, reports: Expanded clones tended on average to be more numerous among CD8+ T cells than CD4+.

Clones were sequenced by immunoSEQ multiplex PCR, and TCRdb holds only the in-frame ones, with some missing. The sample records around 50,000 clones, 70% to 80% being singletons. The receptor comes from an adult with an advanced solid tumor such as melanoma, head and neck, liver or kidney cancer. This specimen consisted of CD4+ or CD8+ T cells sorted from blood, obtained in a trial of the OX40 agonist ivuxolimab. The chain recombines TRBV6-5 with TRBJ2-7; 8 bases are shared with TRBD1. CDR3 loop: CASSYFRQGTYEQYF. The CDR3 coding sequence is TGTGCCAGCAGTTACTTCAGACAGGGGACCTACGAGCAGTACTTC.